A selection of T cell receptor beta chains follows, all from one sample in a study of cytomegalovirus exposure and HLA in healthy donors. Produced via immunoSEQ multiplex PCR; TCRdb's table is partial and in-frame only. The sample records about 180,000 clones, under 85% being singletons. Sequences were obtained from PBMCs. Receptors originate from a male donor in good health and CMV-seronegative. Each CDR3 is given with its conserved first and last residue. A D gene is named only where the DNA matches it firmly. Clone sizes are given selectively: once, few, many, or a class where the clone is expanded.

j_call clone_size d_call v_call cdr3_aa cdr3_nt
TRBJ1-5 NA NA TRBV30 CAWDKGNQPQHF TGTGCCTGGGACAAGGGCAATCAGCCCCAGCATTTT
TRBJ2-1 NA NA TRBV6-6 CASRPPGDEQFF TGTGCCAGCAGACCTCCGGGGGATGAGCAGTTCTTC
TRBJ2-7 NA NA TRBV6-6 CASSWQGSSYEQYF TGTGCCAGCAGTTGGCAGGGGTCCTCCTACGAGCAGTACTTC
TRBJ1-1 NA TRBD1 TRBV27 CATYGDRELAEAFF TGTGCCACTTATGGGGACAGGGAATTGGCGGAAGCTTTCTTT
TRBJ2-7 NA NA TRBV5-4 CASSLDRRTYEQYF TGTGCCAGCAGCTTGGACAGGCGCACCTACGAGCAGTACTTC
TRBJ2-6 NA TRBD1 TRBV28 CASRTKTGLGGANVLTF TGTGCCAGCAGAACTAAGACAGGGCTGGGAGGGGCCAACGTCCTGACTTTC
TRBJ1-2 NA NA TRBV2 CASSISGTNYGYTF TGTGCCAGCAGTATCTCGGGGACTAACTATGGCTACACCTTC
TRBJ1-2 NA TRBD1 TRBV15 CATSRTLQGAEGGYTF TGTGCCACCAGCCGTACCCTACAGGGGGCTGAGGGAGGCTACACCTTC
TRBJ1-5 NA NA TRBV6-5 CASSYRGDRPQHF TGTGCCAGCAGTTACCGGGGAGATCGGCCCCAGCATTTT
TRBJ2-2 NA NA TRBV4-3 CASSQGERAGTGELFF TGCGCCAGCAGCCAAGGGGAAAGGGCGGGAACCGGGGAGCTGTTTTTT
TRBJ2-3 NA NA TRBV28 CASSFGVVDTQYF TGTGCCAGCAGTTTCGGTGTCGTGGATACGCAGTATTTT
TRBJ1-5 NA NA TRBV10-2 CASSESEGRGNQPQHF TGCGCCAGCAGTGAGTCGGAAGGGAGGGGTAATCAGCCCCAGCATTTT
TRBJ1-1 NA NA TRBV4-1 CASSQEEWGQAEAFF TGCGCCAGCAGCCAAGAGGAGTGGGGGCAGGCTGAAGCTTTCTTT
TRBJ2-7 NA TRBD2 TRBV9 CASSVLAGASYEQYF TGTGCCAGCAGCGTACTAGCGGGAGCCTCCTACGAGCAGTACTTC
TRBJ2-5 NA NA TRBV6-6 CASEFRGRETQYF TGTGCCAGCGAATTCAGAGGGAGAGAGACCCAGTACTTC
TRBJ2-2 NA NA TRBV29-1 CSAERSANTGELFF TGCAGCGCCGAGAGGAGCGCTAACACCGGGGAGCTGTTTTTT
TRBJ1-4 NA NA TRBV13 CASSLGTNEKLFF TGTGCCAGCAGCTTAGGTACAAATGAAAAACTGTTTTTT
TRBJ1-4 NA TRBD1 TRBV5-1 CASSLVNRDSNEKLFF TGCGCCAGCAGCTTGGTCAACCGGGACAGCAATGAAAAACTGTTTTTT
TRBJ2-2 few TRBD2 TRBV11-3 CASSQSPSGFAGELFF TGTGCCAGCAGCCAAAGTCCTAGCGGGTTCGCCGGGGAGCTGTTTTTT
TRBJ2-1 few TRBD2 TRBV7-3 CASSFLGLAGDEQFF TGTGCCAGCAGCTTCCTTGGCCTAGCGGGCGATGAGCAGTTCTTC